This T cell receptor beta chain was retrieved from a study of T cell responses to AZD1222 COVID-19 vaccine. Study conclusions and caveats: Spike-specific TCR breadth and depth were elevated following two AZD1222 doses. Sampling captured repertoires only after the peak T cell response. Clonal diversity was possibly underestimated; the donors were predominantly white British and more often female. The span of vaccine-associated CD4 TCRs extended across spike, with dominance at 160-218 and 743-854.

V lost 7 bases, J lost 2 bases, and 8 bases stayed unmatched. This CDR3 is built from 16 residues. Germline V gene sequence: CDR1 MRHNA, CDR2 SNTAGT. The table came from immunoSEQ multiplex PCR; TCRdb's copy has only in-frame clones and leaves some out. This sample has more than 150,000 clones, with approximately 90% found just once. Turning to this clone: Its antigen is unknown.

The V gene is TRBV6-4, the J gene TRBJ2-5; 12 bases are shared with TRBD1. The source is an adult who received the AZD1222 COVID-19 vaccine. Here the sequenced sample was peripheral blood, taken 28 days after the second AZD1222 dose. CDR3 sequence reads: CASNTEGQGAQETQYF. In nucleotides, the CDR3 is TGTGCCAGCAATACCGAGGGACAGGGGGCACAAGAGACCCAGTACTTC.